The 3 T cell receptor beta chains below all came from one sample that was sequenced in a study of blood T cell repertoires in COVID-19. The assay was immunoSEQ multiplex PCR, and TCRdb's table has in-frame clones only and misses some. The sample lists about 500,000 clones; about 89% were seen once. Sequencing used peripheral blood. The receptors stem from a woman aged 45-59 years with COVID-19, enrolled during active disease.

The chain uses TRBV6-1 and TRBJ1-2; the match to TRBD1 covers 7 bases. Per germline, CDR1 MNHNS and CDR2 SASEGT. V gave up 1 base and J gave up 7 bases; unmatched junction bases: 9. The length of the CDR3 is 15 residues. The CDR3 protein is CASSEGGAGGFGYTF. CDR3 sequence (DNA): TGTGCCAGCAGTGAAGGGGGGGCAGGGGGGTTTGGCTACACCTTC.

The rearrangement links TRBV9 to TRBJ2-5; D is undetermined. There are 16 residues in the CDR3. V shed 4 bases and J shed 2 bases, with 18 bases lying between them. CDR1 is SGDLS, CDR2 YYNGEE, per germline. In nucleotides, the CDR3 is TGTGCCAGCAGCCCGACCTATTGGCGGATACAAGAGACCCAGTACTTC. Protein: CASSPTYWRIQETQYF.

The sample holds one count of this clone. This rearrangement joins TRBV19 to TRBJ1-3; TRBD1 might be the D (5 bases). With 10 bases removed from V and 5 bases from J, the gap between germline ends came to 18 bases. Germline V gene sequence: CDR1 LNHDA, CDR2 SQIVND (reference sequence). This CDR3 comprises 14 residues. The CDR3 loop reads CATREGISRNTIYF. In DNA, the CDR3 is TGTGCCACCAGGGAGGGAATCTCCCGAAACACCATATATTTT.